The present T cell receptor (beta chain) was sequenced within a study of T cell repertoires in cytomegalovirus infection (dated by TCRdb to between 2018 and 2021). At the level of the whole study: Alongside well-studied HLA-B-restricted epitopes, the peptide stimulations were aimed at recently identified HLA-C-restricted CMV epitopes, whose presentation resists viral immunomodulation. Donor HLA type was relevant to the analysis, because carriage of CMV infection together with the matching HLA type was indicated by public TCR beta signatures. Paper-wide results and their limitations: In the ex vivo response, HLA-C-restricted CMV-specific TCR beta clonotypes were dominant, and in two of eight donors the single most frequent clonotype came from this HLA-C-restricted group. Carriers of CMV infection plus the relevant HLA type were discriminated by the cumulative frequency of public TCR beta family members in the study cohort and in an independent approximately 350-donor cohort.

This sample's treatment or condition label indicates: in vitro stimulation with specific CMV peptide epitopes to enrich CMV-specific T cells. This clonotype was counted between two and nine times. Its antigen is unknown. The sample holds no much larger clone one base away, and base qualities are not on file. V was cut back by 3 bases and J by 7 bases, leaving a gap of 7 bases between them. Inclusive of the bounding cysteine and phenylalanine, the CDR3 is 13 residues long. Kept here is only the CDR3 DNA, which spans 39 bases and is read in frame from base 1. Reading the germline V gene gives CDR1 SNHLY and CDR2 FYNNEI. TCRdb shows the sequencer as Illumina HiSeq 1500. Starting from the raw public reads, TCRdb applied fastp trimming at Q25, assembled clones with MiXCR and retained in-frame beta chains. Rows matching on CDR3 protein sequence are summarized as one entry with the most common DNA and genes. In this sample the table shows a few hundred thousand distinct CDR3 sequences, about 40% of which occur a single time. 40% to 60% of the sample is held by the ten biggest clonotypes.

Sample: cultured PBMCs, taken from culture after CMV antigen stimulation. The receptor's source is a human donor in good health (CMV status not recorded). Some clones in this sample may be carry-over from other donors' samples. Recombination connected TRBV2 to TRBJ1-6; D gene: possibly TRBD1, on 5 matching bases. The sequenced DNA is TGTGCCAGCAGTGAGAGGGGAAATTCACCCCTCCACTTT. It translates as CASSERGNSPLHF.